The 8 T cell receptor beta chains below were found in one sample sequenced in a study of shared clonotypes between healthy human individuals. The repertoire was sequenced with immunoSEQ multiplex PCR; TCRdb's copy has only in-frame clones and lacks some. Among roughly 2.2 million clones listed, approximately 93% were seen once. The material sequenced was naive CD4+ T cells from PBMCs. Subset reported: CD45RA+ positively selected. These receptor sequences come from a man aged 18 to 30 in good health. Some clones in this sample may be carry-over from other donors' samples.

For this clone: Additional DNA sequences in this sample encode the identical CDR3. This chain joins TRBV28 and TRBJ2-7; 7 nucleotides line up with TRBD1. The CDR3 has 13 amino acids. CDR1 and CDR2 from the germline V gene are MDHEN and SYDVKM. The trim removed 5 bases at V and 3 bases at J, leaving 4 bases unmatched. The CDR3 region has the DNA TGTGCCAGCAGTCCTCCAGGGGGCTACGAGCAGTACTTC. Amino acids: CASSPPGGYEQYF. Using reference TRBV28 and TRBJ2-7 for the parts outside the CDR3, the full variable domain is DVKVTQSSRYLVKRTGEKVFLECVQDMDHENMFWYRQDPGLGLRLIYFSYDVKMKEKGDIPEGYSVSREKKERFSLILESASTNQTSMYLCASSPPGGYEQYFGPGTRLTVT.

The V call is TRBV19, the J call TRBJ2-2; D may be TRBD1 or TRBD2 (5 bases each). The V end lost 5 bases, the J end lost 4 bases, and 17 bases lay between the germline ends. Germline CDR1 reads LNHDA; CDR2 reads SQIVND (reference sequence). This CDR3 is built from 16 residues. CDR3 sequence reads: CASSPLGTGGTGELFF. CDR3 sequence (DNA): TGTGCCAGTAGTCCCCTAGGGACCGGCGGCACCGGGGAGCTGTTTTTT.

This rearrangement joins TRBV7-3 to TRBJ2-7; D may match TRBD1 or TRBD2 (5 bases each). The CDR3 spans 13 residues. Looked up from germline, CDR1 is SGHTA and CDR2 is FQGTGA. The V end lost 5 bases, the J end lost 0 bases, and 8 bases lay between the germline ends. The chain's CDR3 is CASSTGTSYEQYF. CDR3 nucleotide sequence: TGTGCCAGCAGCACGGGGACCTCCTACGAGCAGTACTTC.

The chain is built from TRBV7-9 and TRBJ1-2; D might be TRBD1 (5 bases). This CDR3 spans 11 amino acids. V was shortened by 5 bases and J by 7 bases, with 8 bases between the two germline ends. The V gene's germline CDR1 is SEHNR and CDR2 FQNEAQ (reference sequence). The chain's CDR3 is CASSQGGGYTF. CDR3 bases: TGTGCCAGCAGCCAGGGTGGTGGCTACACCTTC.

This sequence joins TRBV19 and TRBJ1-4, with D perhaps TRBD1 (5 bases). The germline gives CDR1 LNHDA, CDR2 SQIVND (reference sequence). The CDR3 is 15 residues long. V gave up 3 bases and J gave up 8 bases, with 16 bases separating them. The CDR3 region has the DNA TGTGCCAGTAGTATTGGGGCAGCCGGGAAGGAAAAACTGTTTTTT. It is translated as CASSIGAAGKEKLFF.

The CDR3 here is CASSLESTQYF. The CDR3, as DNA: TGTGCCAGCAGCTTAGAGAGCACGCAGTATTTT. The V call is TRBV7-8, the J call TRBJ2-3; no clear D gene. The germline gives CDR1 SGHVS, CDR2 FQNEAQ. CDR3 size: 11 residues. Trimming took off 1 base at V and 9 bases at J, with 5 bases between the two ends.

The V gene is TRBV6-1, the J gene TRBJ1-2; 7 positions match TRBD1. V gave up 10 bases and J gave up 4 bases; unmatched junction bases: 15. The CDR3 sequence is 15 residues long. Looked up from germline, CDR1 is MNHNS and CDR2 is SASEGT. The CDR3 spells CATQSRQGGSYGYTF. The CDR3, as DNA: TGTGCCACCCAAAGTAGACAGGGAGGGTCCTATGGCTACACCTTC.

The chain recombines TRBV5-1 with TRBJ2-1; TRBD2 is a possible D gene (6 bases). The CDR3 covers 14 residues. The V gene's germline CDR1 is SGHRS and CDR2 YFSETQ. V lost 2 bases and J lost 3, with 9 bases in between. CDR3 region: CASSLPGGYNEQFF. The CDR3 coding sequence is TGCGCCAGCAGCTTACCCGGGGGCTACAATGAGCAGTTCTTC.